These 19 T cell receptor beta chains were sequenced from one sample in a study of human thymus T cells. Sequencing was performed with immunoSEQ multiplex PCR; in TCRdb, only in-frame clones are kept and a portion is missing. This sample has some 120,000 clones; around 95% occur once, and the top ten carry 0.024%. The source of the thymus tissue was resections taken during corrective heart surgery. The sequenced sample was thymus tissue. The receptor set was obtained from a boy under three years old with a congenital heart defect but otherwise immunologically healthy.

A remark on this clone: Sequence at one end of the junction differs from germline and may be a read error. This chain connects TRBV4-2 to TRBJ2-3, with D tentatively TRBD1 or TRBD2 (5 bases each). This CDR3 has 13 amino acids. Looked up from germline, CDR1 is LGHNA and CDR2 is YNFKEQ. The CDR3 DNA is TGTGCCAGCAGCCAAGTGACCGGGACCCGCCCGGATTTT. This sequence encodes CASSQVTGTRPDF.

The rearrangement links TRBV6-1 to TRBJ1-5, with D hard to call. In germline, CDR1 is MNHNS, CDR2 SASEGT. V was cut by 6 bases and J by 5 bases, with 11 bases left in between. The CDR3 totals 13 residues. The CDR3 loop is CASRRQFDQPQHF. In DNA form, the CDR3 reads TGTGCCAGCAGGCGGCAGTTTGATCAGCCCCAGCATTTT.

The CDR3 is CASSYSSRDQETQYF. The CDR3 nucleotides read TGTGCCAGCAGTTACTCGAGCAGGGACCAAGAGACCCAGTACTTC. This rearrangement joins TRBV6-5 to TRBJ2-5; D is possibly TRBD1 (5 bases). Deletions cut 0 bases from V and 0 bases from J, with 8 bases between. The CDR3 is made up of 15 amino acids. The germline CDR1 and CDR2 sequences are MNHEY and SVGAGI.

The rearrangement joins TRBV11-2 to TRBJ2-7; the match to TRBD2 covers 7 bases. The CDR3 consists of 14 residues. Germline loops: CDR1 SGHAT, CDR2 FQNNGV. V lost 3 bases and J lost 2; bases outside the gene matches: 4. CDR3 residues: CASSFPGLAYEQYF. The CDR3 DNA reads TGTGCCAGCAGCTTCCCAGGACTAGCCTACGAGCAGTACTTC. The full variable domain, in which reference TRBV11-2 and TRBJ2-7 provide the parts outside the CDR3, is EAGVAQSPRYKIIEKRQSVAFWCNPISGHATLYWYQQILGQGPKLLIQFQNNGVVDDSQLPKDRFSAERLKGVDSTLKIQPAKLEDSAVYLCASSFPGLAYEQYFGPGTRLTVT.

The chain employs TRBV5-4 and TRBJ2-7; the D is unclear. Germline loops: CDR1 SGHNT, CDR2 YYREEE (reference sequence). This CDR3 region has 15 residues. Trimming left V 2 bases short and J 5 bases short, with 17 bases between. The CDR3 sequence: CASSFSSEATHEQYF. The CDR3 nucleotides read TGTGCCAGCAGCTTCTCGAGTGAAGCTACCCACGAGCAGTACTTC.

The gene calls are TRBV28 and TRBJ2-1; the D is unclear. Trimming shortened V by 5 bases and J by 0 bases, and 20 bases separated the two germline ends. The germline V gene has CDR1 MDHEN and CDR2 SYDVKM. There are 18 residues in the CDR3. The DNA of the CDR3 is TGTGCCAGCAGTAGGCACTGGGATCACTCAACCTCCTACAATGAGCAGTTCTTC. Translation: CASSRHWDHSTSYNEQFF.

The gene calls are TRBV27 and TRBJ1-1; 7 positions agree with TRBD1. The ends lost 3 bases at V and 4 bases at J; junction bases unmatched: 2. Germline V CDR1 and CDR2: MNHEY, SMNVEV (reference sequence). This CDR3 is built from 13 residues. This CDR3 reads CASSFDRVTEAFF. Here the CDR3 DNA reads TGTGCCAGCAGTTTTGACAGGGTCACTGAAGCTTTCTTT.

The chain joins TRBV19 to TRBJ1-1; D perhaps matches TRBD1 (6 bases). This CDR3 spans 12 amino acids. The V gene lost 1 base and the J gene lost 11 bases, with 11 bases spanning the gap. Per the germline V gene, CDR1 is LNHDA and CDR2 is SQIVND (reference sequence). The CDR3 nucleotides are TGTGCCAGTAGTATAGGGGGGGCTTCGGCTTTCTTT. Its translation: CASSIGGASAFF.

The rearrangement joins TRBV6-1 to TRBJ2-7, with 8 nucleotides matching TRBD1. This CDR3 has 18 residues. Losses at the gene ends were 0 bases for V and 2 bases for J; bases not matched to a gene: 12. Germline V gene data show CDR1 as MNHNS and CDR2 as SASEGT. The CDR3 is CASSEALNATGDTYEQYF. The CDR3 region has the DNA TGTGCCAGCAGTGAAGCCCTAAATGCGACAGGGGATACCTACGAGCAGTACTTC.

The chain joins TRBV28 to TRBJ1-4, with 8 nucleotides matching TRBD1. This CDR3 comprises 14 residues. Germline V gives CDR1 MDHEN, CDR2 SYDVKM. The trim removed 6 bases at V and 5 bases at J, leaving 5 bases unmatched. CDR3 protein: CASRRTGGNEKLFF. Written as DNA, the CDR3 is TGTGCCAGCAGACGCACAGGGGGGAATGAAAAACTGTTTTTT. Full variable domain (remainder filled in from reference TRBV28 and TRBJ1-4): DVKVTQSSRYLVKRTGEKVFLECVQDMDHENMFWYRQDPGLGLRLIYFSYDVKMKEKGDIPEGYSVSREKKERFSLILESASTNQTSMYLCASRRTGGNEKLFFGSGTQLSVL.

This chain uses TRBV11-2 with TRBJ2-3, with 9 bases aligning to TRBD2. V gave up 1 base and J gave up 5 bases; unmatched junction bases: 1. Germline lookup yields CDR1 SGHAT and CDR2 FQNNGV. This CDR3 has 14 residues. The CDR3 loop reads CASSLGGGVDTQYF. The CDR3 DNA follows: TGTGCCAGCAGCTTAGGCGGGGGGGTAGATACGCAGTATTTT.

The J gene is TRBJ2-7, the V gene TRBV28, with D possibly TRBD2 on 5 matching bases. CDR1 is MDHEN and CDR2 is SYDVKM in the germline V gene. Trimming left V 0 bases short and J 2 bases short, with 17 bases between. CDR3 size: 17 residues. This CDR3 reads CASSLCPLPGYTYEQYF. The CDR3 bases are TGTGCCAGCAGTTTATGCCCTTTACCGGGGTATACCTACGAGCAGTACTTC.

The chain recombines TRBV28 with TRBJ2-3; TRBD2 matches 9 bases. The junction had 6 bases not matched to a gene; V was cut back by 2 bases and J by 0 bases. Germline CDR1 and CDR2: MDHEN and SYDVKM. The CDR3 runs 17 residues. For the CDR3, the DNA is TGTGCCAGCAGTTTACCGGAGCGGGGGGCTAGCACAGATACGCAGTATTTT. Translation gives CASSLPERGASTDTQYF.

The chain combines TRBV5-6 with TRBJ2-5, with D perhaps being TRBD1 or TRBD2 (5 bases each). The CDR3 covers 13 residues. CDR1 and CDR2 (germline): SGHDT, YYEEEE. Deletions cut 3 bases from V and 5 bases from J, with 11 bases between. The CDR3: CASSSLGEETQYF. In DNA, the CDR3 is TGTGCCAGCAGCTCCCTAGGGGAGGAGACCCAGTACTTC.

This clone was recorded only once. The chain recombines TRBV23-1 with TRBJ2-3; maybe TRBD2 (6 bases). TRBV23-1 falls under the ORF class, with uncertain function. The CDR3 contains 19 residues. The V end was cut by 0 bases, the J end by 2 bases, with 21 bases between. For the CDR3, the DNA is TGCGCCAGCAGTCAATCTGGGAAGAGTGGGGGGTCCTACACAGATACGCAGTATTTT. Its protein product is CASSQSGKSGGSYTDTQYF.

The chain has TRBV5-6 and TRBJ2-5; 11 bases align to TRBD2. The V gene end was trimmed by 2 bases and the J gene end by 2 bases; junction bases not matched to a gene: 5. The CDR3 totals 16 residues. Germline V gene data show CDR1 as SGHDT and CDR2 as YYEEEE. The CDR3 is CASSFIAGGLQETQYF. Here the CDR3 DNA reads TGTGCCAGCAGCTTTATAGCGGGGGGGTTGCAAGAGACCCAGTACTTC.

V and J are TRBV12-2 and TRBJ1-6; the table assigns TRBD1, which was not confirmed against the DNA. TRBV12-2 has pseudogene status. The CDR3 extends over 16 amino acids. The CDR3 nucleotides read TGTGCAAGTCGCTCAATCGACAGGTCCTATAATTCACCCCTCCACTTT. Amino acids: CASRSIDRSYNSPLHF.

The sample holds one count of this clone. The chain uses TRBV5-5 and TRBJ2-7, with a possible D match to TRBD1 (5 bases). V dropped 5 bases and J dropped 9 bases, with 15 bases sitting between them. Germline CDR1 SGHKS, CDR2 YYEKEE (reference sequence). The CDR3 length is 12 residues. CDR3 coding DNA: TGTGCCAGCAGTACGACAGTCCACCGGCAGTACTTC. This translates into CASSTTVHRQYF. The whole variable domain, remainder taken from reference TRBV5-5 and TRBJ2-7, is DAGVTQSPTHLIKTRGQQVTLRCSPISGHKSVSWYQQVLGQGPQFIFQYYEKEERGRGNFPDRFSARQFPNYSSELNVNALLLGDSALYLCASSTTVHRQYFGPGTRLTVT.

The rearrangement links TRBV5-1 to TRBJ2-2; D is undetermined. V was clipped by 3 bases and J by 7 bases, with 37 bases between them. The germline CDR1 and CDR2 sequences are SGHRS and YFSETQ. The CDR3 extends over 22 amino acids. DNA of the CDR3: TGCGCCAGCAGCTCCGGACCAGATCCCCCAAATGGTGACACGGCTTTTTACGGGGAGCTGTTTTTT. As protein: CASSSGPDPPNGDTAFYGELFF. Variable domain in full (rest from reference TRBV5-1 and TRBJ2-2): KAGVTQTPRYLIKTRGQQVTLSCSPISGHRSVSWYQQTPGQGLQFLFEYFSETQRNKGNFPGRFSGRQFSNSRSEMNVSTLELGDSALYLCASSSGPDPPNGDTAFYGELFFGEGSRLTVL.